The 12 T cell receptor beta chains below were found in one sample sequenced in a study of blood T cell repertoires in COVID-19. Assay used: immunoSEQ multiplex PCR; TCRdb lists only in-frame clones, some missing. This sample carries approximately 500,000 clones, about 89% of them seen once, and the ten largest clones take around 8%. The sample was peripheral blood. These receptors all stem from a woman between 50 and 59 years old with COVID-19, enrolled during active disease.

The J gene is TRBJ1-6, the V gene TRBV5-6; D not certain. The CDR3 totals 13 residues. Germline V gives CDR1 SGHDT, CDR2 YYEEEE. Trimming stripped 0 bases from V and 14 bases from J, with 12 bases between. The CDR3 DNA reads as TGTGCCAGCAGCTTGGTTCGAGATTCGGCCCTCCACTTT. Amino acids: CASSLVRDSALHF.

The V call is TRBV10-3, the J call TRBJ1-6, with TRBD1 matching over 9 bases. Unmatched junction bases numbered 5, after V lost 8 bases and J lost 9 bases. In germline, CDR1 is ENHRY, CDR2 SYGVKD. The CDR3 extends over 13 amino acids. The CDR3, as DNA: TGTGCCATCCGACAGGGGGGGGGTTCACCCCTCCACTTT. Protein sequence: CAIRQGGGSPLHF.

For this clone: Distinct nucleotide sequences in the sample also encode this CDR3. This chain connects TRBV11-2 to TRBJ1-1; D gene ambiguous. Trimming left V 3 bases short and J 4 bases short, with 6 bases between. CDR3 length: 12 residues. Germline CDR1 reads SGHAT; CDR2 reads FQNNGV. DNA for the CDR3: TGTGCCAGCAGCTTGAGAAGCACTGAAGCTTTCTTT. As protein: CASSLRSTEAFF.

Written as DNA, the CDR3 is TGCGCCAGCAGCTTGGATATGCAGGGTTCCTCTGGGGCCAACGTCCTGACTTTC. Its protein product is CASSLDMQGSSGANVLTF. The chain employs TRBV5-1 and TRBJ2-6, with D possibly being TRBD1 (5 bases). The V gene lost 0 bases and the J gene lost 0 bases, with 13 bases spanning the gap. The CDR3 loop spans 18 amino acids. From germline, CDR1 is SGHRS and CDR2 YFSETQ. Full variable domain (remainder filled in from reference TRBV5-1 and TRBJ2-6): KAGVTQTPRYLIKTRGQQVTLSCSPISGHRSVSWYQQTPGQGLQFLFEYFSETQRNKGNFPGRFSGRQFSNSRSEMNVSTLELGDSALYLCASSLDMQGSSGANVLTFGAGSRLTVL.

The chain has TRBV9 and TRBJ1-1; tentative D call: TRBD1 (5 bases). The CDR3 sequence is 14 residues long. Germline V gene data show CDR1 as SGDLS and CDR2 as YYNGEE. Trimming left V 3 bases short and J 3 bases short, with 12 bases between. In DNA form, the CDR3 reads TGTGCCAGCAGCGCCACTGGGGGGGACACTGAAGCTTTCTTT. It encodes CASSATGGDTEAFF.

In this sample, this clone turned up once. This CDR3 is also generated by other DNA sequences in the sample. The chain recombines TRBV27 with TRBJ1-5; unclear D gene. Trimming cost V 3 bases and J 6 bases, with 6 bases left between them. The CDR3 contains 12 residues. Germline V gene sequence: CDR1 MNHEY, CDR2 SMNVEV (reference sequence). The CDR3 bases are TGTGCCAGCAGTTTGGTCGGTCAGCCCCAGCATTTT. Amino acid sequence: CASSLVGQPQHF.

The chain uses TRBV13 and TRBJ2-5, with 8 bases aligning to TRBD2. The CDR3 extends over 14 amino acids. The ends lost 2 bases at V and 5 bases at J; junction bases unmatched: 4. CDR1 is PRHDT and CDR2 is FYEKMQ in the germline V gene (reference sequence). The CDR3 DNA reads TGTGCCAGCAGCTTATCGGGCGGGGGGGAGACCCAGTACTTC. Translating gives CASSLSGGGETQYF.

The chain carries TRBV3-1 (or the pseudogene TRBV3-2) and TRBJ1-1, with unresolved D. The length of the CDR3 is 13 residues. Germline CDR1 is LGHDT and CDR2 is YNNKEL (reference sequence). The V and J ends lost 6 bases and 5 bases respectively, with 13 bases between them. CDR3 nucleotides: TGTGCCAGCAGATCGACGAGCGCTACTGAAGCTTTCTTT. It specifies CASRSTSATEAFF.

The chain couples TRBV7-9 to TRBJ1-1, with 7 positions matching TRBD1. The J segment lost 8 bases and the V segment lost 5 bases, leaving 8 bases of the junction unmatched. CDR1 SEHNR and CDR2 FQNEAQ come from the germline V gene (reference sequence). The CDR3 runs to 13 residues. The CDR3 DNA follows: TGTGCCAGCAGCCACCCACAGACAGGGGAAGCTTTCTTT. As protein: CASSHPQTGEAFF.

This chain joins TRBV11-1 and TRBJ2-7; 9 bases map to TRBD1. V gave up 5 bases and J gave up 3 bases; unmatched junction bases: 5. The CDR3 runs 14 residues. Germline lookup yields CDR1 SGHAT and CDR2 FQDESV (reference sequence). CDR3 sequence (DNA): TGTGCCAGCAGCCGAATGGACAGGGGCTACGAGCAGTACTTC. Residues: CASSRMDRGYEQYF.

The CDR3 DNA reads as TGCGCCAGCAGCGCCGGACAGGGGAACACCGGGGAGCTGTTTTTT. Translating it yields CASSAGQGNTGELFF. The rearrangement links TRBV5-1 to TRBJ2-2, with 8 bases matching TRBD1. The CDR3 is 15 amino acids. CDR1 is SGHRS and CDR2 is YFSETQ in the germline V gene. The trim removed 4 bases at V and 1 base at J, leaving 3 bases unmatched.

V and J are TRBV27 and TRBJ2-2; 9 bases match TRBD1. The CDR3 has 12 residues. Germline CDR1 and CDR2: MNHEY and SMNVEV (reference sequence). V dropped 9 bases and J dropped 7; count of bases not matched to a gene: 3. Here the CDR3 DNA reads TGTGCCAGTGGACAGGGGATCGGGGAGCTGTTTTTT. Residues: CASGQGIGELFF.